This is a list of T cell receptor beta chains from one sample in a study of T-cell reconstitution after alpha-beta-depleted transplantation in children. Each CDR3 protein is one row after TCRdb ran MiXCR on the PCR reads. The table lists some 200,000 distinct CDR3 sequences, around 9.2% of them singletons. The sample consisted of PBMCs, mostly from graft donor cells, taken 360 days after TCRalphabeta/CD19-depleted stem cell transplant. These receptors all come from a male patient aged 2 to 9 who had a stem cell transplant for acute myeloid leukemia, so the T cells may come from the graft donor. The CDR3 runs from the conserved cysteine through the conserved F or W. Each record gives: D gene, J gene, V gene, clone size, CDR3 DNA, CDR3 protein. The D gene is left open where the match is weak. Some rows have no size entry. The others give once, few or many, or a class for an expanded clone.

D: NA
J: TRBJ1-1
V: TRBV4-1
size: few
DNA: TGCGCCAGCAGCCGAACGGCCGGGATTTACACTGAAGCTTTCTTT
CDR3: CASSRTAGIYTEAFF

D: TRBD1
J: TRBJ2-1
V: TRBV10-1
size: NA
DNA: TGCGCCAGCAGTGACTTGGGACAGGGGCGGAATGAGCAGTTCTTC
CDR3: CASSDLGQGRNEQFF

D: TRBD1
J: TRBJ2-1
V: TRBV7-9
size: few
DNA: TGTGCCAGCAGCCTCGACAGGGGGCAAACTATCTACAATGAGCAGTTCTTC
CDR3: CASSLDRGQTIYNEQFF

D: TRBD1
J: TRBJ2-7
V: TRBV6-1
size: many
DNA: TGTGCCAGCAGTGACAGGGGGCGGTCTTACGAGCAGTACTTC
CDR3: CASSDRGRSYEQYF

D: NA
J: TRBJ1-1
V: TRBV20-1
size: many
DNA: TGCAGTGCTAGAGATAATCAGAACGCTGAAGCTTTCTTT
CDR3: CSARDNQNAEAFF

D: NA
J: TRBJ2-7
V: TRBV5-1
size: many
DNA: TGCGCCAGCAGCTTGGGTTCTCTTAGCTCTTACGAGCAGTACTTC
CDR3: CASSLGSLSSYEQYF

D: TRBD2
J: TRBJ2-7
V: TRBV20-1
size: NA
DNA: TGCAGTGCTAGGTCACTAGCGGGAACCTACGAGCAGTACTTC
CDR3: CSARSLAGTYEQYF

D: TRBD1
J: TRBJ1-1
V: TRBV20-1
size: NA
DNA: TGCAGTGCTAGAGACCCAGGGACAGCCACTGAAGCTTTCTTT
CDR3: CSARDPGTATEAFF

D: NA
J: TRBJ1-1
V: TRBV7-7
size: many
DNA: TGTGCTAGCAGCCAGACAGTTAACACTGAAGCTTTCTTT
CDR3: CASSQTVNTEAFF

D: NA
J: TRBJ1-1
V: TRBV18
size: NA
DNA: TGTGCCAGCTCACCGTCGGGGGGTGGGGGCACTGAAGCTTTCTTT
CDR3: CASSPSGGGGTEAFF

D: NA
J: TRBJ1-1
V: TRBV29-1
size: many
DNA: TGCAGCGTTGAAGGTACAGAGAACACTGAAGCTTTCTTT
CDR3: CSVEGTENTEAFF

D: NA
J: TRBJ2-3
V: TRBV5-1
size: NA
DNA: TGCGCCAGCAGCTTGGTTGGTCTCAGGGTGGAGACAGATACGCAGTATTTT
CDR3: CASSLVGLRVETDTQYF

D: TRBD1
J: TRBJ2-1
V: TRBV15
size: many
DNA: TGTGCCACCAGACGACAGGGATCAAGCAATGAGCAGTTCTTC
CDR3: CATRRQGSSNEQFF

D: TRBD2
J: TRBJ2-5
V: TRBV9
size: NA
DNA: TGTGCCAGCAGCCGGGGACTAGCGGGGGCGACGTACCAAGAGACCCAGTACTTC
CDR3: CASSRGLAGATYQETQYF

D: TRBD1
J: TRBJ2-1
V: TRBV11-2
size: few
DNA: TGTGCCAGCAGGCGCGGACAGGGGGGTTACAATGAGCAGTTCTTC
CDR3: CASRRGQGGYNEQFF

D: TRBD2
J: TRBJ2-7
V: TRBV18
size: NA
DNA: TGTGCCAGCTCCGGGACTAGGGTCCACGAGCAGTACTTC
CDR3: CASSGTRVHEQYF

D: TRBD1
J: TRBJ2-3
V: TRBV5-1
size: many
DNA: TGCGCCAGCAGCCGCGTGAACAGGGGTATCGGCGATACGCAGTATTTT
CDR3: CASSRVNRGIGDTQYF

D: NA
J: TRBJ2-3
V: TRBV29-1
size: many
DNA: TGCAGCGTCGTTCTGGCTGCCCACACAGATACGCAGTATTTT
CDR3: CSVVLAAHTDTQYF

D: TRBD1
J: TRBJ2-2
V: TRBV10-3
size: NA
DNA: TGTGCCTTCCGACAGGGGGCCGACGGGGAGCTGTTTTTT
CDR3: CAFRQGADGELFF

D: NA
J: TRBJ1-1
V: TRBV20-1
size: few
DNA: TGCAGTGCCCCAAGGGGCTCGGGGAACACTGAAGCTTTCTTT
CDR3: CSAPRGSGNTEAFF

D: NA
J: TRBJ2-1
V: TRBV19
size: few
DNA: TGTGCCAGTAGTATTGAGGGCTACAATGAGCAGTTCTTC
CDR3: CASSIEGYNEQFF

D: NA
J: TRBJ1-5
V: TRBV29-1
size: few
DNA: TGCAGCGCAGCGGGGCCTGGCAATCAGCCCCAGCATTTT
CDR3: CSAAGPGNQPQHF

D: NA
J: TRBJ2-2
V: TRBV10-3
size: NA
DNA: TGTGCCGCCTTAGTGGGTAACACCGGGGAGCTGTTTTTT
CDR3: CAALVGNTGELFF

D: NA
J: TRBJ2-1
V: TRBV3-1
size: few
DNA: TGTGCCAGCAGCCCTAAGGTTGGAGGGAGCGATGAGCAGTTCTTC
CDR3: CASSPKVGGSDEQFF

D: NA
J: TRBJ2-2
V: TRBV7-6
size: NA
DNA: TGTGCCAGCAGCTTAGCGAACTTAGCGGTGACCGGGGAGCTGTTTTTT
CDR3: CASSLANLAVTGELFF